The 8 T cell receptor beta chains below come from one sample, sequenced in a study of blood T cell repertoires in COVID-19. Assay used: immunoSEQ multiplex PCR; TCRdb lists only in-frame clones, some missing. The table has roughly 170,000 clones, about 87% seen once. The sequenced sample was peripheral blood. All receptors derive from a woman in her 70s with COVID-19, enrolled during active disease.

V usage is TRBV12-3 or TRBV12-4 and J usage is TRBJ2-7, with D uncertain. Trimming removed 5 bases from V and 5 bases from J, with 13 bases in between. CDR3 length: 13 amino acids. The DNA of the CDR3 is TGTGCCAGCAGTGGATATGCGGCCCACGAGCAGTACTTC. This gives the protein CASSGYAAHEQYF.

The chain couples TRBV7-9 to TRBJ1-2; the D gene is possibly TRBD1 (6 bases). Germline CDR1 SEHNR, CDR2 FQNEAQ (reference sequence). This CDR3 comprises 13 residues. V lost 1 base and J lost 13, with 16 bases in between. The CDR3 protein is CASSLGDRKGATF. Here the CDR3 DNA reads TGTGCCAGCAGCTTAGGAGACAGGAAGGGAGCCACCTTC.

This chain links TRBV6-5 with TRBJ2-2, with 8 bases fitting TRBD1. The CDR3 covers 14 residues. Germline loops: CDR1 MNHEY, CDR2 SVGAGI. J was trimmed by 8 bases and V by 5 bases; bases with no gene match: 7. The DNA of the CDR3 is TGTGCCAGCAGTCGAAGACAGGGGAGGGGGGAGCTGTTTTTT. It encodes CASSRRQGRGELFF.

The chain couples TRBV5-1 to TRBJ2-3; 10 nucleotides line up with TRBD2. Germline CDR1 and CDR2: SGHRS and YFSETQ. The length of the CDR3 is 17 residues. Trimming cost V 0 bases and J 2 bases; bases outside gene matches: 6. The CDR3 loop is CASSLAGTSVSTDTQYF. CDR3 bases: TGCGCCAGCAGCTTGGCCGGGACTAGCGTATCCACAGATACGCAGTATTTT. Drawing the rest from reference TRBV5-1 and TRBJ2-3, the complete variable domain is KAGVTQTPRYLIKTRGQQVTLSCSPISGHRSVSWYQQTPGQGLQFLFEYFSETQRNKGNFPGRFSGRQFSNSRSEMNVSTLELGDSALYLCASSLAGTSVSTDTQYFGPGTRLTVL.

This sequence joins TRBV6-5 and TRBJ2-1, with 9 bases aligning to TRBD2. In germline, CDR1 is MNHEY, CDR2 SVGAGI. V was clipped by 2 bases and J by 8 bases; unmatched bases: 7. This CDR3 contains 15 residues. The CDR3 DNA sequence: TGTGCCAGCAGTTACCGGGCGGGAGGGCCCCATGAGCAGTTCTTC. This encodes CASSYRAGGPHEQFF.

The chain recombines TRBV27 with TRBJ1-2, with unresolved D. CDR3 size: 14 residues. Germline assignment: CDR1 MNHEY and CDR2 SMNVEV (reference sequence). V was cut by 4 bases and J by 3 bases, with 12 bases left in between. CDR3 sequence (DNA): TGTGCCAGCAGTTGGGCCTATTCTGACTATGGCTACACCTTC. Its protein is CASSWAYSDYGYTF.

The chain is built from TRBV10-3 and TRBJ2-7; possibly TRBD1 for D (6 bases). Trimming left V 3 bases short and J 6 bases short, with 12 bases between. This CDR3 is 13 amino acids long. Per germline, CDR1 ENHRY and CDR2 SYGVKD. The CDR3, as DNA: TGTGCCATCAGTGAAAATCTAGGGGGCGAGCAGTACTTC. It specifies CAISENLGGEQYF.

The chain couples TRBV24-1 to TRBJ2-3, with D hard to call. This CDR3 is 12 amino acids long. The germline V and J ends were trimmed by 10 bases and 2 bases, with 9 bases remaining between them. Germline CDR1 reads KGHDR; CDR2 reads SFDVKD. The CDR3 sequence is CATRGDTDTQYF. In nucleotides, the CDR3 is TGTGCCACAAGAGGAGACACAGATACGCAGTATTTT.